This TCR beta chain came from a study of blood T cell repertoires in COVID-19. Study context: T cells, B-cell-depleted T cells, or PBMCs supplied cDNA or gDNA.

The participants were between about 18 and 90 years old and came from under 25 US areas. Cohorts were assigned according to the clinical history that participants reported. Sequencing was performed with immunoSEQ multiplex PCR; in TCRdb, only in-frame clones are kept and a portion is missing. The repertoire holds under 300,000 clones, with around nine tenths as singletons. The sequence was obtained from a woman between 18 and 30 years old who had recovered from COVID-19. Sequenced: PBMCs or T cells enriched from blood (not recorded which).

CDR3 DNA: TGTGCCAGCAGTGAATGGGCGCAAACCCAGTACTTC. It codes for CASSEWAQTQYF. The gene calls are TRBV6-1 and TRBJ2-5; D not resolved. The CDR3 loop spans 12 amino acids. Germline V gene data show CDR1 as MNHNS and CDR2 as SASEGT. V was pared by 2 bases and J by 8 bases, with 9 bases between.